This T cell receptor beta chain was sequenced for a study of T-cell reconstitution after alpha-beta-depleted transplantation in children. Whole-study results and caveats: Fresh T-cell production supplied most of the T-cell counts and diversity seen one year after transplant. Expanded graft clones, several hundred of them, were reportedly the source of alpha-beta T cells about two months after transplant. The study traced high day-60 TCRbeta diversity in some patients to surviving recipient T cells and thymic progenitors.

The CDR3 consists of 12 residues. Trimming pared 3 bases from V and 1 base from J, leaving 6 bases between. Germline V gives CDR1 DFQATT, CDR2 SNEGSKA (reference sequence). Molecular barcoding with unique molecular identifiers was used for the TCRbeta library. MiXCR was run by TCRdb on the PCR reads, yielding one entry per CDR3 protein. The sample has under 750,000 distinct CDR3 sequences, 20% to 25% seen once. This clonotype turned up a few times. The antigen remains undetermined. The clonotype originates from a boy under two years old who had a stem cell transplant for acute myeloid leukemia, so the T cells may come from the graft donor. Sequenced here: PBMCs, mostly from graft donor cells, sampled 360 days after TCRalphabeta/CD19-depleted stem cell transplant. The chain carries TRBV20-1 and TRBJ2-5; unclear D gene. The CDR3 region is CSARLIQETQYF. DNA of the CDR3: TGCAGTGCTAGGTTGATCCAAGAGACCCAGTACTTC.